What follows are 20 T cell receptor beta chains derived from one specimen sequenced in a study of blood T cell repertoires in COVID-19. Measured with immunoSEQ multiplex PCR; TCRdb has only the in-frame clones, and not every one. This sample carries 55,000 to 75,000 clones, more than 90% of them seen once, and the ten largest clones take around 1.3%. The sample taken for sequencing was peripheral blood. These receptors were taken from a man aged 60 to 75 with acute or convalescent COVID-19.

The gene calls are TRBV7-2 and TRBJ1-2, with D possibly TRBD1 on 5 matching bases. From germline, CDR1 is SGHTA and CDR2 FQGNSA. The CDR3 sequence is 13 residues long. The ends were cut back, 9 bases at V and 4 bases at J, with 15 bases in the middle. The CDR3: CASQLTGTYGYTF. The CDR3 DNA reads as TGTGCCAGTCAGCTTACAGGAACCTATGGCTACACCTTC.

The chain couples TRBV29-1 to TRBJ2-3; TRBD1 agrees at 9 bases. Germline V lookup: CDR1 SQVTM, CDR2 ANQGSEA. V shed 7 bases, J shed 4 bases, and the junction held 9 bases outside the gene matches. CDR3 length: 14 residues. CDR3 sequence reads: CSGADRGYPDTQYF. The CDR3 nucleotides are TGCAGCGGAGCAGACAGGGGGTACCCAGATACGCAGTATTTT.

As DNA, the CDR3 is TGTGCCAGCACCCAGTACCCGGGCACTGAAGCTTTCTTT. It specifies CASTQYPGTEAFF. The chain has TRBV6-5 and TRBJ1-1; D unresolved. The V gene lost 7 bases and the J gene lost 4 bases, with 13 bases spanning the gap. In germline, CDR1 is MNHEY, CDR2 SVGAGI. This CDR3 has 13 residues.

The V gene is TRBV15, the J gene TRBJ1-4; a possible D gene is TRBD1 (5 bases). The CDR3 is 16 residues long. The germline V and J ends were trimmed by 5 bases and 4 bases, with 17 bases remaining between them. Germline CDR1 and CDR2: LNHNV and YYDKDF (reference sequence). The CDR3 sequence: CATSSEKRQFNEKLFF. The CDR3 DNA follows: TGTGCCACCAGCTCAGAGAAGAGACAGTTTAATGAAAAACTGTTTTTT.

This chain links TRBV6-1 with TRBJ1-2; 7 bases agree with TRBD1. Trimming removed 1 base from V and 4 bases from J; junction bases left unmatched: 6. The germline V gene has CDR1 MNHNS and CDR2 SASEGT. The CDR3 has 15 amino acids. CDR3 loop: CASSEGRGRSYGYTF. CDR3 bases: TGTGCCAGCAGTGAAGGAAGGGGGCGGTCCTATGGCTACACCTTC.

This clone was seen more than once but under ten times. The rearrangement links TRBV2 to TRBJ2-3, with 9 bases aligning to TRBD1. CDR3 length equals 16 residues. The germline V gene has CDR1 SNHLY and CDR2 FYNNEI. V gave up 4 bases and J gave up 2 bases; unmatched junction bases: 7. Here the CDR3 DNA reads TGTGCCAGCAGTGGGAGTGGGACAGGGTTCACAGATACGCAGTATTTT. It codes for CASSGSGTGFTDTQYF.

The J gene is TRBJ1-6, the V gene TRBV27, with a weak D call TRBD1 (6 bases). The CDR3 has 13 residues. Germline V gene lookup returns CDR1 MNHEY and CDR2 SMNVEV (reference sequence). Trimming removed 6 bases at V and 10 bases at J, with 13 bases between. DNA of the CDR3: TGTGCCAGCAGCGGACAGTTTTTCTCACCCCTCCACTTT. Translating gives CASSGQFFSPLHF.

V gene TRBV13 combines with J gene TRBJ2-3, with 7 bases aligning to TRBD1. With V trimmed by 6 bases and J by 7 bases, 7 bases remained unmatched. This CDR3 has 13 residues. Germline values: CDR1 PRHDT, CDR2 FYEKMQ (reference sequence). The CDR3 spells CASSERGLNTQYF. The CDR3, as DNA: TGTGCCAGCAGTGAAAGGGGGCTCAATACGCAGTATTTT.

V usage is TRBV6-5 and J usage is TRBJ1-2; D possibly corresponds to TRBD1 (6 bases). In germline, CDR1 is MNHEY, CDR2 SVGAGI. V lost 6 bases, J lost 1 base, and 12 bases lay in between. The CDR3 totals 14 residues. As DNA, the CDR3 is TGTGCCAGCAGAGGGGACACATATAACTATGGCTACACCTTC. The encoded protein is CASRGDTYNYGYTF.

This chain connects TRBV5-1 to TRBJ2-7; TRBD1 matches at 9 bases. J lost 3 bases, V lost 6 bases, and 7 bases had no gene match. Germline V gives CDR1 SGHRS, CDR2 YFSETQ. The CDR3 runs to 14 residues. The DNA of the CDR3 is TGCGCCAGCAATCCCGGGACAGGGAACTACGAGCAGTACTTC. As protein: CASNPGTGNYEQYF.

This rearrangement joins TRBV7-6 to TRBJ1-5; D perhaps matches TRBD1 (5 bases). The CDR3 covers 15 residues. Trimming removed 5 bases from V and 3 bases from J, with 14 bases in between. Germline V lookup: CDR1 SGHVS, CDR2 FNYEAQ. The CDR3 loop is CASSMGGGTNQPQHF. The CDR3 DNA reads as TGTGCCAGCAGCATGGGGGGTGGAACCAATCAGCCCCAGCATTTT.

CDR3 nucleotide sequence: TGTGCCAGCAGCCGTCCCGCCGACTTTCAGGGGGAGGACACTGAAGCTTTCTTT. Translated, it gives CASSRPADFQGEDTEAFF. The chain employs TRBV7-9 and TRBJ1-1, with 7 bases fitting TRBD1. Germline V gene sequence: CDR1 SEHNR, CDR2 FQNEAQ (reference sequence). This CDR3 comprises 18 residues. V was pared by 5 bases and J by 3 bases, with 18 bases of the junction left unmatched.

The V gene is TRBV2, the J gene TRBJ2-4; 9 bases match TRBD1. V lost 7 bases and J lost 2; bases outside the gene matches: 6. Germline CDR1 is SNHLY and CDR2 is FYNNEI. The CDR3 has 15 residues. CDR3 residues: CASKWTGASKNIQYF. Written as DNA, the CDR3 is TGTGCCAGCAAATGGACAGGGGCCTCCAAAAACATTCAGTACTTC.

The rearrangement links TRBV5-4 to TRBJ1-6; the D gene is possibly TRBD1 (6 bases). The CDR3 is made up of 13 amino acids. Trimming left V 5 bases short and J 4 bases short, with 7 bases between. CDR1 is SGHNT, CDR2 YYREEE, per germline (reference sequence). CDR3 in amino acids: CASRDSYNSPLHF. The CDR3 nucleotides read TGTGCCAGCAGGGACAGTTATAATTCACCCCTCCACTTT.

This chain links TRBV2 with TRBJ2-3; TRBD1 agrees at 11 bases. CDR3 length: 15 residues. Trimming at V came to 7 bases and at J to 5 bases, leaving 8 bases not matched to a gene. Germline V gene data show CDR1 as SNHLY and CDR2 as FYNNEI. The chain's CDR3 is CASTTDRGRLDTQYF. For the CDR3, the DNA is TGTGCCAGCACCACGGACAGGGGGCGATTAGATACGCAGTATTTT.

The chain has TRBV11-3 and TRBJ2-1, with a possible D match to TRBD1 (6 bases). Deletions cut 3 bases from V and 4 bases from J, with 13 bases between. The germline V gene encodes CDR1 SGHNT and CDR2 YENEEA. There are 15 residues in the CDR3. Here the CDR3 DNA reads TGTGCCAGCAGCTTGGGAAGACAGGTTTACAATGAGCAGTTCTTC. The encoded protein is CASSLGRQVYNEQFF.

This sequence joins TRBV5-4 and TRBJ2-1; a possible D gene is TRBD1 (5 bases). The CDR3 sequence is 14 residues long. V dropped 4 bases and J dropped 0 bases, with 8 bases sitting between them. Germline V gives CDR1 SGHNT, CDR2 YYREEE (reference sequence). The CDR3 sequence: CASSPQVSYNEQFF. The CDR3 DNA sequence: TGTGCCAGCAGCCCACAGGTCTCCTACAATGAGCAGTTCTTC.

The rearrangement joins TRBV10-3 to TRBJ1-2; 9 bases are shared with TRBD1. With 2 bases clipped from V and 8 bases from J, the junction kept 3 bases outside the gene matches. Germline V gene sequence: CDR1 ENHRY, CDR2 SYGVKD. This CDR3 contains 13 residues. CDR3 coding DNA: TGTGCCATCAGTGAGGACAGGGGGGGCGGCTACACCTTC. Translated: CAISEDRGGGYTF.

This chain uses TRBV4-1 with TRBJ2-2; D is perhaps TRBD2 (5 bases). Trimming shortened V by 4 bases and J by 1 base, and 10 bases separated the two germline ends. The germline V gene encodes CDR1 MGHRA and CDR2 YSYEKL. CDR3 length: 15 amino acids. The CDR3 loop reads CASSREQRNTGELFF. The CDR3 coding sequence is TGCGCCAGCAGCCGGGAGCAGAGGAACACCGGGGAGCTGTTTTTT.

A single count supports this clone. The chain has TRBV3-1 (or the pseudogene TRBV3-2) and TRBJ1-3, with TRBD1 as a possible D gene (5 bases). V lost 1 base and J 7 bases, leaving 11 bases between the germline ends. Germline lookup yields CDR1 LGHDT and CDR2 YNNKEL (reference sequence). This CDR3 comprises 14 residues. The CDR3 loop reads CASSQGRVGNTIYF. In nucleotides, the CDR3 is TGTGCCAGCAGCCAAGGCAGGGTCGGGAACACCATATATTTT.